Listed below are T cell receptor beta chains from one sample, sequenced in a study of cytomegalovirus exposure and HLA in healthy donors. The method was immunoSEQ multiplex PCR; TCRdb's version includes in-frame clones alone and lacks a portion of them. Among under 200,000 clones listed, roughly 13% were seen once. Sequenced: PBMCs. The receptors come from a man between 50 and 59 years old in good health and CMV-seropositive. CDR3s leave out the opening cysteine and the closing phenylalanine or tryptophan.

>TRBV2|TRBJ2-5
ASRPGAPETQY
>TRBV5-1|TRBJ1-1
ASSPDRGLSEAF
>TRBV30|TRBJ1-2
AWSVSGVGYT
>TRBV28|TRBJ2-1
ASSLAGLNEQF
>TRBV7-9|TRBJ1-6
ASSLGQGNNSPLH
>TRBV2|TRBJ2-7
ASKRDTGYEQY
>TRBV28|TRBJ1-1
ASRGAPLEAF
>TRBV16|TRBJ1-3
ASSSQGTDGNTIY
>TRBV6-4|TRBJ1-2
ASSDGGGTNPYGYT
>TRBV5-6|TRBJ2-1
ASSLPGLAGDEQF
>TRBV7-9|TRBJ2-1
ASSPLGGEQF
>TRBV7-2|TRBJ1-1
ASSTLSGGTEAF
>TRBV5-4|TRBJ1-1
ASTAGQTSTEAF
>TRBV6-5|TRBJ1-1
ASRPQGSRTEAF
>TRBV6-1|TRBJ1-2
ASIGDRDTHGYT
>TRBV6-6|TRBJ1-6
ASSAAIQGDNSPLH
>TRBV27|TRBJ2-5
ASSFLGTGGEETQY
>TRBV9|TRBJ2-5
ASSVAVSETQY
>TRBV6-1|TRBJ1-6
ASSETFRDSPLH
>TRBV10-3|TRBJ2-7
AISESGPGEQY
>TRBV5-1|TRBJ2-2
ASSLERAANTGELF
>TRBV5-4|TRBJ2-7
ASSQDIPGGLLSYEQY
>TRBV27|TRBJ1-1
ASSLEGGRGGEAF
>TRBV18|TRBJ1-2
ASSPLSRRANYGYT
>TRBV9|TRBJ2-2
ASSVVTGSAGELF
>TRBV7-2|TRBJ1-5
ASSLGESGWQPQH
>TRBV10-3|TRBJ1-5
AIRQGVNQPQH
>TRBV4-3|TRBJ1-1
ASSRTTGATEAF
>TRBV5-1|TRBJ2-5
ASSLILTTGQETQY
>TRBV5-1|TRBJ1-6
ASRLGSVGDYSPLH
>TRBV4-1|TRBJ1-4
ASSTLVGEKLF
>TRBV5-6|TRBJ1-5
ASSYTGTGGGQPQH
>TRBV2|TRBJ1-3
ANTQTYSGNTIY
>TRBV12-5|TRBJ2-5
ASGLRLAGVQETQY
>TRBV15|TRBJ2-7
ATSRGARGSLEEQY
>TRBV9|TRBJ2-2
ASSVVDSGANTGELF
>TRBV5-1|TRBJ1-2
ASSLALRDSDGYT
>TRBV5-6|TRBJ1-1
ASSPTANTEAF
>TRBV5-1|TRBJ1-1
ASSPGQAHAF
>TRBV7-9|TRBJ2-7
ASSLLAGSNEQY
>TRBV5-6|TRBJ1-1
ASSRGHLKMNTEAF
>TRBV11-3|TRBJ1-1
ASSFRRYLTEAF
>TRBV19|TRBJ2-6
ASSPRATGANVLT
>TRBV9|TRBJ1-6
ASSVQGANSPLH
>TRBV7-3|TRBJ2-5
ASSLTARGGETQY
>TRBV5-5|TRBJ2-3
ASTSPVAGPDTQY
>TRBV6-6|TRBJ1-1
ASWPGLRRTEAF
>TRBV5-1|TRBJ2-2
ASSLARGTGELF
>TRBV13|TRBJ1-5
ASSPGIVNQPQH